This T cell receptor beta chain is from a study of vaccination and CD4 T cells after COVID-19. Looking at the study overall: Collection of post-vaccine samples followed dose two by a median about 72 days, spanning a range of 14 to 241. Each control culture was treated with a CEFX pool, an HIV-1 Nef pool, or no peptide.

The sample holds a few counts of this clonotype. Its antigen is unidentified. The CDR3 covers 15 residues. Trimming cost V 2 bases and J 7 bases; bases outside gene matches: 5. Germline V gene lookup returns CDR1 KGHSH and CDR2 LQKENI. Treatment defined: approximately 11-day PBMC culture with coronavirus spike peptide pools or control peptides (ViraFEST assay). Sequencing of the DNA from cultured CD4+ T cells was carried out with the Oncomine TCR Beta short-read assay. TCRdb ran MiXCR on the PCR reads and lists one entry per CDR3 protein. The table shows around 11,000 distinct CDR3 sequences, with about 40% occurring only once. Study results and caveats: In convalescent patients, a median approximately 86% of post-vaccine SARS-CoV-2-reactive clones appeared only after vaccination.

Sequenced material: CD4+ T cells from blood, cultured in vitro. This clonotype originated in a human donor who had recovered from COVID-19. V gene TRBV18 combines with J gene TRBJ1-2; 12 nucleotides line up with TRBD1. The CDR3 loop is CASSPGDRGLAGYTF. CDR3 nucleotide sequence: TGTGCCAGCTCACCAGGGGACAGGGGGCTCGCTGGCTACACCTTC.